Shown below are 8 T cell receptor beta chains from a single sample sequenced in a study of CD8+ T cells in alopecia areata. RNA extraction was followed by reverse transcription into cDNA, which acted as the sequencing template. Data came from immunoSEQ multiplex PCR; TCRdb stores just in-frame clones and leaves some out. The sample lists some 150,000 clones; 45% to 60% were seen once. Treatment described: oral pan-JAK inhibitor, 5-10 mg twice daily. The material was CD8+ T cells sorted from blood, obtained at week 4, from a patient treated with tofacitinib. Every receptor here comes from a human donor with alopecia areata.

This clone was observed once. The rearrangement joins TRBV2 to TRBJ2-7; a possible D gene is TRBD1 (6 bases). Germline V gene sequence: CDR1 SNHLY, CDR2 FYNNEI. There are 14 residues in the CDR3. V lost 2 bases and J 3 bases, leaving 11 bases between the germline ends. The CDR3 sequence is CASSEIPTGYEQYF. The DNA of the CDR3 is TGTGCCAGCAGTGAAATCCCGACAGGCTACGAGCAGTACTTC.

The chain employs TRBV30 and TRBJ2-6; D is perhaps TRBD1 (5 bases). Germline V gene lookup returns CDR1 GTSNPN and CDR2 SVGIG (reference sequence). The CDR3 extends over 13 amino acids. Deletions cut 6 bases from V and 2 bases from J, with 8 bases between. This CDR3 reads CACDSTGANVLTF. CDR3 sequence (DNA): TGTGCCTGTGACAGCACTGGGGCCAACGTCCTGACTTTC.

This chain joins TRBV7-9 and TRBJ2-1; unclear D gene. Trimming left V 0 bases short and J 2 bases short, with 11 bases between. CDR3 size: 16 residues. Germline V CDR1 and CDR2: SEHNR, FQNEAQ (reference sequence). This chain's CDR3 is CASSLAVPLPYNEQFF. Here the CDR3 DNA reads TGTGCCAGCAGCTTAGCTGTGCCCCTACCCTACAATGAGCAGTTCTTC.

The chain combines TRBV29-1 with TRBJ2-2; unclear D gene. CDR1 SQVTM and CDR2 ANQGSEA come from the germline V gene. The CDR3 contains 15 residues. Trimming cost V 1 base and J 1 base, with 10 bases left between them. The CDR3 here is CSVEVGQLNTGELFF. CDR3 sequence (DNA): TGCAGCGTTGAAGTTGGGCAGCTGAACACCGGGGAGCTGTTTTTT.

This clone occurred a few times. V gene TRBV4-1 combines with J gene TRBJ2-1; 7 positions agree with TRBD2. The V gene end was trimmed by 0 bases and the J gene end by 9 bases; junction bases not matched to a gene: 8. Germline CDR1 reads MGHRA; CDR2 reads YSYEKL. CDR3 size: 15 residues. The CDR3 DNA reads as TGCGCCAGCAGCCAAGAAGCCGAGCGGGGCGTTGAGCAGTTCTTC. Translating it yields CASSQEAERGVEQFF.

V and J are TRBV27 and TRBJ2-7, with D possibly TRBD1 on 6 matching bases. V was cut by 4 bases and J by 5 bases, with 12 bases left in between. This CDR3 is built from 13 residues. Looked up from germline, CDR1 is MNHEY and CDR2 is SMNVEV (reference sequence). The CDR3: CASSSYRVDEQYF. The CDR3 DNA is TGTGCCAGCAGTTCGTACAGGGTCGACGAGCAGTACTTC.

This clone appeared once. V gene TRBV4-3 combines with J gene TRBJ2-5; D is uncertain. The J call may be mistaken, given a closer DNA end match to TRBJ2-7. Per germline, CDR1 LGHNA and CDR2 YSLEER. The CDR3 runs to 14 residues. CDR3 sequence: CASSQDMETYEQYF. CDR3 coding DNA: TGCGCCAGCAGCCAAGACATGGAAACCTACGAGCAGTACTTC.

The CDR3 reads CASSPAVEGLDEQYF. CDR3 bases: TGTGCCAGCAGCCCCGCCGTCGAGGGCTTGGACGAGCAGTACTTC. This chain links TRBV4-2 with TRBJ2-7, with D possibly being TRBD2 (5 bases). Germline CDR1 is LGHNA and CDR2 is YNFKEQ. The CDR3 consists of 15 residues. V was trimmed by 4 bases and J by 5 bases, leaving 18 bases between them.